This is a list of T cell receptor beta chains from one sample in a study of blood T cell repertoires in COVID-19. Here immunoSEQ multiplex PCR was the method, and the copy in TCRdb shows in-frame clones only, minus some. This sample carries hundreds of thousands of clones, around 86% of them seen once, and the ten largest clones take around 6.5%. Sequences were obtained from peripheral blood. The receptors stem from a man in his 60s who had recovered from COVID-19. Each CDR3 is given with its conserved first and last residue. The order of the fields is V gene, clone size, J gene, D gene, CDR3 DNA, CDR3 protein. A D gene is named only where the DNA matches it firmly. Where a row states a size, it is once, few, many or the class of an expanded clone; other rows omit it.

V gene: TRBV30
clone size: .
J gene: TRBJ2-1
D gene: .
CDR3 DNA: TGTGCCTGGAGTGTAACAGGGCAGCAGTTCTTC
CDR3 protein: CAWSVTGQQFF

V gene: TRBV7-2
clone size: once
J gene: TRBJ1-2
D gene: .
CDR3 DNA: TGTGCCAGCAGCTTAGGCGGCAGGGTTGGTGGCTACACCTTC
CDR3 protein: CASSLGGRVGGYTF

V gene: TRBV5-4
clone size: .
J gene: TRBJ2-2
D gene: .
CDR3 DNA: TGTGCCAGCAGCTTGTTAACCGGGGAGCTGTTTTTT
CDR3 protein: CASSLLTGELFF

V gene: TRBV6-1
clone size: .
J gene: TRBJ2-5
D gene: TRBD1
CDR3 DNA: TGTGCCAGCAGTGTAAAGGGACAGGGGGCGCGAGAGACCCAGTACTTC
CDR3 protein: CASSVKGQGARETQYF

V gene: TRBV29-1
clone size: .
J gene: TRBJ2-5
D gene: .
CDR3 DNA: TGCAGCGTTCGTCGGGAGACCCAGTACTTC
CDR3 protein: CSVRRETQYF

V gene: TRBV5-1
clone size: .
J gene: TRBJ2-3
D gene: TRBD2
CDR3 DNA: TGCGCCAGCAGCACGGGACTAGCGGGGGGGCGGACAGATACGCAGTATTTT
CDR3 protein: CASSTGLAGGRTDTQYF

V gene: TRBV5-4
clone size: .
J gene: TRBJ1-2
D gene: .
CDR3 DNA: TGTGCCAGCAGTGACAGTAACTATGGCTACACCTTC
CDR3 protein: CASSDSNYGYTF

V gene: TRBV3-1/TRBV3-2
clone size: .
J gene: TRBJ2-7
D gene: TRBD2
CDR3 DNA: TGTGCCAGCAGTCCTGGACTAGCAAAATACGAGCAGTACTTC
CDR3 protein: CASSPGLAKYEQYF

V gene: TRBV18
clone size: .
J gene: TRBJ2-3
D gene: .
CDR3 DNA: TGTGCCAGCTCACGCGATGGGGGCAGGAGAACAGATACGCAGTATTTT
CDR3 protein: CASSRDGGRRTDTQYF

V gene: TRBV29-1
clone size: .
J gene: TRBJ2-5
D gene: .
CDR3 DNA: TGCAGCGTGGTACCCAACTGGGCCCAAGAGACCCAGTACTTC
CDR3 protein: CSVVPNWAQETQYF

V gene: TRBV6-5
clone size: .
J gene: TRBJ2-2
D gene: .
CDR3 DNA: TGTGCCAGCAGAAAACTCCCGGAGGCCGGGGAGCTGTTTTTT
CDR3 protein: CASRKLPEAGELFF

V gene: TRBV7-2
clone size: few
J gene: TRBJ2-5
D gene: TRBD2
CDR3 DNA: TGTGCCAGCAGCTCTAGCGGGGTGGGGACCCAGTACTTC
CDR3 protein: CASSSSGVGTQYF

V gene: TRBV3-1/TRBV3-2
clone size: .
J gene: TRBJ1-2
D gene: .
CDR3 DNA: TGTGCCAGCAGCCAGGGTCGGACATCTCGGGTCTATGGCTACACCTTC
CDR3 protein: CASSQGRTSRVYGYTF

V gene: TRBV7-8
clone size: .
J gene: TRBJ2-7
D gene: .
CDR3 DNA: TGTGCCAGCAGCCCTTTAAGGCTAGTTTACGAGCAGTACTTC
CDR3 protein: CASSPLRLVYEQYF

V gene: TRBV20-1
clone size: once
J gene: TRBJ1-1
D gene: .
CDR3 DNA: TGCAGTGCTTATAAGAACACTGAAGCTTTCTTT
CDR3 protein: CSAYKNTEAFF

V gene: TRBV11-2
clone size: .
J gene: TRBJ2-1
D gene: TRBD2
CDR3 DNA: TGTGCCAGCAGCTCAGGACTAGCGGTACGCAATGAGCAGTTCTTC
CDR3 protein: CASSSGLAVRNEQFF

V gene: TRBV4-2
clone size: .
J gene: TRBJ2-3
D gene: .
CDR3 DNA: TGTGCCAGCAGCTCAGGTAGCGGAAGCACAGATACGCAGTATTTT
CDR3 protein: CASSSGSGSTDTQYF

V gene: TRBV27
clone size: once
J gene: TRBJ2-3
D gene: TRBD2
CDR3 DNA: TGTGCCAGCAGTCTCCGCTCGACTAGCGGGTTCCTGGGGGATCGCACAGATACGCAGTATTTT
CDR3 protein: CASSLRSTSGFLGDRTDTQYF

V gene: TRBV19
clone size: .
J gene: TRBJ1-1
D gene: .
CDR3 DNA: TGTGCCAGTAGTATTGTCGGGAGGTTTCTGGGGGCTTTCTTT
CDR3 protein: CASSIVGRFLGAFF

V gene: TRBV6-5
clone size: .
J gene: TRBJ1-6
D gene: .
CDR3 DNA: TGTGCCAGCGGAGGGACCTCCTCATCACCCCTCCACTTT
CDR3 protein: CASGGTSSSPLHF

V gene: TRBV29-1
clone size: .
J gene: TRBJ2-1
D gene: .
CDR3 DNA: TGCAGCGCCCGGTGGCGGGGCGCCTACAATGAGCAGTTCTTC
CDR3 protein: CSARWRGAYNEQFF

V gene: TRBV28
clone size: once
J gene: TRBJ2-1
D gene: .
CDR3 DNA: TGTGCCAGCGCGGGACAGCTCCAGTTCTTC
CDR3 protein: CASAGQLQFF

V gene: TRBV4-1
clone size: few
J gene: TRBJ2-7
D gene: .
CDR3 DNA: TGCGCCAGCAGCAAACTAGCTTCCTACGAGCAGTACTTC
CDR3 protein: CASSKLASYEQYF

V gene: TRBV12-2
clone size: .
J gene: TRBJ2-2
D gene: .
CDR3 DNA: TGTGCAAGTCGCTTAGTGTTAGCTGGCTGCCCGAACACCGGGGAGCTGTTTTTT
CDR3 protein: CASRLVLAGCPNTGELFF

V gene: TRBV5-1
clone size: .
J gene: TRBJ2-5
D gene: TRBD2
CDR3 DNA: TGCGCCAGCAGCAAATCGACTAGCGGGGGCCCGGGGGAGACCCAGTACTTC
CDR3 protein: CASSKSTSGGPGETQYF

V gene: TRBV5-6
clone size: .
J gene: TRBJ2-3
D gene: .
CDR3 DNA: TGTGCCAGCAGCGGCGGGGCAAGGGGAGATACGCAGTATTTT
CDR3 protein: CASSGGARGDTQYF

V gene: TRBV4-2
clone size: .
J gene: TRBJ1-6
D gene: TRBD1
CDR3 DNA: TGTGCCAGCAGCCAAAAGTCCCGGGACAGGGTCGGTATCTCACCCCTCCACTTT
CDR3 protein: CASSQKSRDRVGISPLHF

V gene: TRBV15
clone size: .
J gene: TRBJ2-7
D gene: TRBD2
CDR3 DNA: TGTGCCACCAGCAGAGATAAAACTAGCGGGAGGGAGCAGTACTTC
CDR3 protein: CATSRDKTSGREQYF

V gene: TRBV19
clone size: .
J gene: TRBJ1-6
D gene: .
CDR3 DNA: TGTGCCAGTAGTATTCGTCGGCAGGGCGATTCACCCCTCCACTTT
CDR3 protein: CASSIRRQGDSPLHF

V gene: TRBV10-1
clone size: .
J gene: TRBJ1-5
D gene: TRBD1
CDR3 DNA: TGCGCCAGCAGTGAGATCGGACAGGGGTGCAATCAGCCCCAGCATTTT
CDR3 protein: CASSEIGQGCNQPQHF

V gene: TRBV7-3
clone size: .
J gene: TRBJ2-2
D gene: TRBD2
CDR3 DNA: TGTGCCAGCAGGAATAGCGGGGGACGCACCGGGGAGCTGTTTTTT
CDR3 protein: CASRNSGGRTGELFF

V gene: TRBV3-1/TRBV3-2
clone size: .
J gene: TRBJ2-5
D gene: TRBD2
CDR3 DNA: TGTGCCAGCAGCCAATCCAGGGCTAGCGGATGGCAAGAGACCCAGTACTTC
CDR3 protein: CASSQSRASGWQETQYF

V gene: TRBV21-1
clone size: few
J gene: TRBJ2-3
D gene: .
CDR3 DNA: TGTGCCAGCACGCTTGGGACTAGCGGGGGGACTAGCACAGATACGCAGTATTTT
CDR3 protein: CASTLGTSGGTSTDTQYF